These 29 T cell receptor beta chains came from one sample sequenced in a study of T cells in narcolepsy. Profiling relied on immunoSEQ multiplex PCR, and the TCRdb table lists in-frame clones only, not all of them. The sample holds roughly 25,000 clones, 84% seen once. Sequenced: CD45RA- memory CD4+ T cells from PBMCs. These receptors were collected from a human donor with narcolepsy.

The V call is TRBV7-2, the J call TRBJ2-7; D uncertain. Trimming cost V 5 bases and J 2 bases, with 10 bases left between them. In germline, CDR1 is SGHTA, CDR2 FQGNSA. The CDR3 extends over 13 amino acids. The CDR3 DNA reads TGTGCCAGCAGCCCTGACTGGGCCTACGAGCAGTACTTC. This encodes CASSPDWAYEQYF.

V and J are TRBV4-1 and TRBJ2-4, with D perhaps TRBD1 or TRBD2 (6 bases each). V dropped 3 bases and J dropped 9 bases, with 15 bases sitting between them. The CDR3 covers 14 residues. CDR1 and CDR2 (germline): MGHRA, YSYEKL. CDR3 loop: CASSQTGAWAIQYF. CDR3 nucleotide sequence: TGCGCCAGCAGCCAGACGGGGGCTTGGGCCATTCAGTACTTC.

CDR3 sequence: CASRTSGSYNEQFF. In DNA form, the CDR3 reads TGTGCCAGCAGGACTAGCGGGAGCTACAATGAGCAGTTCTTC. The gene calls are TRBV6-1 and TRBJ2-1, with 12 bases fitting TRBD2. The germline gives CDR1 MNHNS, CDR2 SASEGT. V lost 6 bases and J lost 3; bases outside the gene matches: 0. This CDR3 has 14 amino acids.

V usage is TRBV11-2 and J usage is TRBJ2-7; tentatively, D is TRBD2 (5 bases). The CDR3 is 12 residues long. Germline V gene data show CDR1 as SGHAT and CDR2 as FQNNGV. V lost 5 bases, J lost 6 bases, and 11 bases lay in between. CDR3 sequence (DNA): TGTGCCAGCAGCCCACCACTAGGCGAGCAGTACTTC. Translated: CASSPPLGEQYF.

The sample holds a few counts of this clone. This chain uses TRBV19 with TRBJ1-4; tentative D call: TRBD1 (5 bases). Deletions cut 2 bases from V and 7 bases from J, with 8 bases between. The CDR3 length is 13 residues. In germline, CDR1 is LNHDA, CDR2 SQIVND (reference sequence). The CDR3 coding sequence is TGTGCCAGTAGTATAATGGGGACTGAAAAACTGTTTTTT. Protein: CASSIMGTEKLFF.

This clone has a handful of counts. The chain links TRBV11-2 to TRBJ1-1; D uncertain. The germline CDR1 and CDR2 sequences are SGHAT and FQNNGV. Between the trimmed V and J ends, which lost 2 bases and 0 bases, there was a span of 7 bases. The CDR3 has 14 residues. CDR3 region: CASSLRFMNTEAFF. The DNA for the CDR3 is TGTGCCAGCAGCTTACGGTTCATGAACACTGAAGCTTTCTTT.

The chain recombines TRBV10-3 with TRBJ1-1; tentative D call: TRBD1 (6 bases). Germline V gene lookup returns CDR1 ENHRY and CDR2 SYGVKD. V was pared by 3 bases and J by 5 bases, with 13 bases between. This CDR3 comprises 14 residues. CDR3 sequence reads: CAISERGRGTEAFF. The CDR3 bases are TGTGCCATCAGTGAAAGGGGGAGGGGGACTGAAGCTTTCTTT.

CDR3 residues: CAISSRNTEAFF. CDR3 DNA sequence: TGTGCCATCAGTAGTAGAAACACTGAAGCTTTCTTT. V and J are TRBV10-3 and TRBJ1-1; D is unclear. Trimming left V 5 bases short and J 2 bases short, with 6 bases between. Germline CDR1 reads ENHRY; CDR2 reads SYGVKD. The CDR3 is 12 amino acids.

CDR3 sequence (DNA): TGTGCCAGCAGCCTCCGACTGGGTAGCGGGAGTTTTGACAATGAGCAGTTCTTC. The encoded protein is CASSLRLGSGSFDNEQFF. The chain links TRBV11-3 to TRBJ2-1; 9 bases align to TRBD2. CDR1 is SGHNT and CDR2 is YENEEA in the germline V gene. V trimming: 5 bases; J trimming: 5 bases; junction bases outside the gene matches: 16. The CDR3 length is 18 residues.

The sample holds one count of this clone. This sequence joins TRBV28 and TRBJ1-4; D uncertain. This CDR3 region has 13 residues. Germline CDR1 reads MDHEN; CDR2 reads SYDVKM. Trimming left V 7 bases short and J 8 bases short, with 14 bases between. The CDR3 is CASKGPPREKLFF. The CDR3 bases are TGTGCCAGCAAGGGCCCGCCCAGGGAAAAACTGTTTTTT.

The chain is built from TRBV7-6 and TRBJ2-7; D remains ambiguous. V was pared by 1 base and J by 4 bases, with 11 bases between. This CDR3 has 14 amino acids. CDR1 and CDR2 (germline): SGHVS, FNYEAQ. DNA for the CDR3: TGTGCCAGCAGCTTAGGGTCCGAAGGGTACGAGCAGTACTTC. Translated, it gives CASSLGSEGYEQYF.

The chain combines TRBV5-1 with TRBJ2-7, with 9 bases fitting TRBD2. Germline-derived CDR1 and CDR2 are SGHRS and YFSETQ. The CDR3 length is 16 residues. Trimming at V came to 0 bases and at J to 1 base, leaving 5 bases not matched to a gene. This chain's CDR3 is CASSLAFSGSSYEQYF. In DNA, the CDR3 is TGCGCCAGCAGCTTGGCCTTTAGCGGGAGTTCCTACGAGCAGTACTTC.

This rearrangement joins TRBV29-1 to TRBJ2-4; 7 nucleotides line up with TRBD2. From germline, CDR1 is SQVTM and CDR2 ANQGSEA. CDR3 length: 13 amino acids. The junction had 3 bases not matched to a gene; V was cut back by 5 bases and J by 2 bases. DNA of the CDR3: TGCAGCGTTCAAGCGGGGTCCAAAAACATTCAGTACTTC. Translating it yields CSVQAGSKNIQYF. Variable domain in full (rest from reference TRBV29-1 and TRBJ2-4): SAVISQKPSRDICQRGTSLTIQCQVDSQVTMMFWYRQQPGQSLTLIATANQGSEATYESGFVIDKFPISRPNLTFSTLTVSNMSPEDSSIYLCSVQAGSKNIQYFGAGTRLSVL.

The chain is built from TRBV28 and TRBJ1-3; maybe TRBD1 (6 bases). This CDR3 is 13 amino acids long. Trimming removed 2 bases at V and 7 bases at J, with 9 bases between. CDR1 is MDHEN, CDR2 SYDVKM, per germline. DNA of the CDR3: TGTGCCAGCAGTTTAGACACAGGGAACACCATATATTTT. This encodes CASSLDTGNTIYF.

The chain couples TRBV7-2 to TRBJ1-2, with TRBD1 identical over 7 bases. Germline CDR1 SGHTA, CDR2 FQGNSA. The CDR3 has 15 amino acids. V lost 7 bases and J lost 2; bases outside the gene matches: 10. The CDR3 loop reads CASTHFDRANYGYTF. CDR3 bases: TGTGCCAGCACCCACTTCGACAGGGCAAACTATGGCTACACCTTC.

This sequence joins TRBV6-6 and TRBJ1-1; 7 bases agree with TRBD1. The CDR3 length is 15 residues. After removal of 0 bases from V and 5 bases from J, the junction contained 6 bases not matched to a gene. Per the germline V gene, CDR1 is MNHNY and CDR2 is SVGAGI (reference sequence). The CDR3 is CASSYSKQGLTEAFF. DNA of the CDR3: TGTGCCAGCAGTTACTCCAAACAGGGGTTAACTGAAGCTTTCTTT.

This sequence joins TRBV6-1 and TRBJ2-1; D may be TRBD1 (6 bases). Deletions cut 3 bases from V and 3 bases from J, with 12 bases between. The CDR3 runs 15 residues. The germline CDR1 and CDR2 sequences are MNHNS and SASEGT. This chain's CDR3 is CASSDGRGLYNEQFF. In DNA, the CDR3 is TGTGCCAGCAGTGATGGCAGGGGTCTCTACAATGAGCAGTTCTTC.

In nucleotides, the CDR3 is TGTGCCAGCAGCCAAGATTCGGATCAGCCCCAGCATTTT. This codes for CASSQDSDQPQHF. V and J are TRBV14 and TRBJ1-5; D ambiguous. This CDR3 has 13 amino acids. The V and J ends lost 0 bases and 5 bases respectively, with 5 bases between them. Germline V gene lookup returns CDR1 SGHDN and CDR2 FVKESK.

The genes are TRBV5-1 and TRBJ2-5, with D maybe TRBD2 (5 bases). Germline V CDR1 and CDR2: SGHRS, YFSETQ. CDR3 length: 15 residues. V dropped 5 bases and J dropped 4 bases, with 18 bases sitting between them. In DNA form, the CDR3 reads TGCGCCAGCAGTATGGGCCGTCGGGGTACAGAGACCCAGTACTTC. Encoded protein: CASSMGRRGTETQYF. Supplemented by reference TRBV5-1 and TRBJ2-5, the full variable domain reads KAGVTQTPRYLIKTRGQQVTLSCSPISGHRSVSWYQQTPGQGLQFLFEYFSETQRNKGNFPGRFSGRQFSNSRSEMNVSTLELGDSALYLCASSMGRRGTETQYFGPGTRLLVL.

This clone was detected only once. This chain uses TRBV5-1 with TRBJ1-1, with D unresolved. This CDR3 comprises 16 residues. Trimming removed 6 bases from V and 1 base from J, with 19 bases in between. Germline CDR1 reads SGHRS; CDR2 reads YFSETQ. The CDR3 is CASTLDSPLKNTEAFF. For the CDR3, the DNA is TGCGCCAGCACGCTGGACTCTCCTCTTAAGAACACTGAAGCTTTCTTT.

This sequence joins TRBV7-2 and TRBJ2-7; 9 bases are a match to TRBD1. Trimming at V came to 5 bases and at J to 1 base, leaving 3 bases not matched to a gene. Germline V gene sequence: CDR1 SGHTA, CDR2 FQGNSA. The CDR3 sequence is 14 residues long. Here the CDR3 DNA reads TGTGCCAGCAGCGAAGACAGGGGGTCCTACGAGCAGTACTTC. Residues: CASSEDRGSYEQYF.

The rearrangement links TRBV6-5 to TRBJ1-1; 7 bases match TRBD1. V shed 6 bases, J shed 3 bases, and the junction held 4 bases outside the gene matches. The CDR3 is 13 amino acids. The germline CDR1 and CDR2 sequences are MNHEY and SVGAGI. Written as DNA, the CDR3 is TGTGCCAGCAGCTTAACAGGGGACACTGAAGCTTTCTTT. Encoded protein: CASSLTGDTEAFF.

J is TRBJ2-7 and V is TRBV28, with D perhaps matching TRBD1 (6 bases). Between the trimmed V and J ends, which lost 6 bases and 4 bases, there was a span of 19 bases. This CDR3 has 15 amino acids. Germline V gene sequence: CDR1 MDHEN, CDR2 SYDVKM. CDR3 nucleotides: TGTGCCAGCAGCCAGATCCCCCGGGACAAGTACGAGCAGTACTTC. Protein: CASSQIPRDKYEQYF. Looking up the rest from reference TRBV28 and TRBJ2-7 gives the full variable domain: DVKVTQSSRYLVKRTGEKVFLECVQDMDHENMFWYRQDPGLGLRLIYFSYDVKMKEKGDIPEGYSVSREKKERFSLILESASTNQTSMYLCASSQIPRDKYEQYFGPGTRLTVT.

This sequence joins TRBV7-6 and TRBJ1-1; D may be TRBD1 (5 bases). This CDR3 is 13 amino acids long. Germline CDR1 and CDR2: SGHVS and FNYEAQ. Trimming removed 5 bases from V and 8 bases from J, with 15 bases in between. The CDR3 here is CASSGSRAEEAFF. DNA for the CDR3: TGTGCCAGCAGCGGCAGCAGGGCGGAAGAAGCTTTCTTT.

This clone showed up just a few times. The chain uses TRBV5-1 and TRBJ1-2, with 10 bases that match TRBD1. This CDR3 contains 14 residues. CDR1 is SGHRS and CDR2 is YFSETQ in the germline V gene. V shed 4 bases and J 8 bases; nucleotides not matched to a gene: 8. As DNA, the CDR3 is TGCGCCAGCAGCGGGGGACAGGGGTTTGGCGGCTACACCTTC. Translating gives CASSGGQGFGGYTF.

This chain links TRBV10-2 with TRBJ1-2, with D uncertain. Looked up from germline, CDR1 is WSHSY and CDR2 is SAAADI. V shed 7 bases and J shed 2 bases, with 11 bases lying between them. This CDR3 spans 13 amino acids. CDR3 nucleotide sequence: TGCGCCAGCAAACCGACGGGCAACTATGGCTACACCTTC. Its translation is CASKPTGNYGYTF.

CDR3 residues: CSVGLLAGFSDTQYF. The CDR3 nucleotides are TGCAGCGTAGGGTTACTAGCGGGATTTTCAGATACGCAGTATTTT. This chain connects TRBV29-1 to TRBJ2-3, with 10 bases identical to TRBD2. This CDR3 has 15 amino acids. Trimming removed 6 bases from V and 4 bases from J; junction bases left unmatched: 10. CDR1 and CDR2 (germline): SQVTM, ANQGSEA.

V is TRBV6-1 and J is TRBJ2-5; a possible D gene is TRBD1 (5 bases). With 6 bases removed from V and 5 bases from J, the gap between germline ends came to 19 bases. CDR1 is MNHNS, CDR2 SASEGT, per germline. The CDR3 is 15 residues long. The CDR3 is CASRMAGNHLETQYF. In DNA form, the CDR3 reads TGTGCCAGCAGGATGGCAGGGAATCATTTGGAGACCCAGTACTTC.

The chain carries TRBV29-1 and TRBJ1-5, with D perhaps TRBD1 (6 bases). Trimming left V 6 bases short and J 0 bases short, with 9 bases between. CDR1 is SQVTM, CDR2 ANQGSEA, per germline. The length of the CDR3 is 13 residues. The CDR3 spells CSVGAGSNQPQHF. Here the CDR3 DNA reads TGCAGCGTGGGGGCGGGTAGCAATCAGCCCCAGCATTTT.